The clone carrying this T cell receptor beta chain occurred once. In the original processing: Nucleated cell number was recorded as an estimate derived from reference gene primer amplification. Profiled with immunoSEQ multiplex PCR; TCRdb holds only in-frame clones, not every one. Clone size and the V and J calls come from that table; the DNA yielded D and trimming. This table holds around 100,000 clones, roughly 86% found once. This record comes from a study of blood T cell repertoires in COVID-19. About the research overall: COVID-19 samples from acute and convalescent phases originated in the United States, Italy and Spain. PBMCs, B-cell-depleted T cells, or T cells were the source of the cDNA or gDNA that made up the material.

There are 16 residues in the CDR3. J lost 4 bases, V lost 0 bases, and 8 bases had no gene match. In germline, CDR1 is SGHRS, CDR2 YFSETQ. This sequence joins TRBV5-1 and TRBJ1-2, with TRBD1 identical over 8 bases. This TCR came from a man between 35 and 55 years old with acute or convalescent COVID-19. The source material was peripheral blood. Here the CDR3 reads CASSLESGGFIYGYTF. In nucleotides, the CDR3 is TGCGCCAGCAGCTTGGAGTCAGGGGGCTTTATCTATGGCTACACCTTC. The full variable domain, completed using reference TRBV5-1 and TRBJ1-2, is KAGVTQTPRYLIKTRGQQVTLSCSPISGHRSVSWYQQTPGQGLQFLFEYFSETQRNKGNFPGRFSGRQFSNSRSEMNVSTLELGDSALYLCASSLESGGFIYGYTFGSGTRLTVV.